This T cell receptor beta chain came from a study of spatial heterogeneity in lung cancer. Turning to the study itself: Averaged across combinations, each unique TCR and UMI pairing appeared more than ten times in raw reads, which were uncorrected. Study results and limitations: Ubiquitous expanded tumor TCRs were seen in blood more at resection than at follow-up.

A distinct unique molecular identifier was carried by each TCR cDNA molecule. TCRdb re-called the 5' RACE reads through MiXCR, storing one row per CDR3 protein. The table lists about 95,000 distinct CDR3 sequences, roughly 8.7% of them singletons. Time point reported: sample taken at primary tumor resection. Sequencing of whole RNA from tumor, nontumor lung or frozen PBMC involved no sorting. In regard to this clonotype: The antigen remains undetermined.

The material was PBMCs, obtained at surgery. The TCR originated in a male donor with early-stage non-small cell lung cancer.

CDR3 in amino acids: CASSLVEGVTLHF. The CDR3, as DNA: TGTGCCAGCAGCTTAGTGGAGGGGGTAACCCTCCACTTT. V gene TRBV7-2 combines with J gene TRBJ1-6, with D perhaps matching TRBD1 (6 bases). This CDR3 contains 13 residues. Germline V lookup: CDR1 SGHTA, CDR2 FQGNSA. V was pared by 1 base and J by 14 bases, with 12 bases between.